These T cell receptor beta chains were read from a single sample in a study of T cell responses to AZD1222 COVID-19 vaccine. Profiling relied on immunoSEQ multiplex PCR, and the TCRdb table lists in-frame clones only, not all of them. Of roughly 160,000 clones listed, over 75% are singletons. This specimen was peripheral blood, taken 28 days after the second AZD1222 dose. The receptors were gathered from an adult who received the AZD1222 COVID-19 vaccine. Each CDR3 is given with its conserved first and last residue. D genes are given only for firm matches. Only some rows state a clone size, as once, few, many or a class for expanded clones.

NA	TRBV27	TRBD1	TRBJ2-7	CASSPLDRETYEQYF	TGTGCCAGCAGTCCCTTGGACAGGGAGACCTACGAGCAGTACTTC
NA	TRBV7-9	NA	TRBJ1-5	CASGGGGWNQPQHF	TGTGCCAGCGGGGGTGGGGGTTGGAATCAGCCCCAGCATTTT
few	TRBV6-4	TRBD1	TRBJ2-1	CASSVVGTGSSYNEQFF	TGTGCCAGCAGTGTAGTAGGGACAGGTAGCTCCTACAATGAGCAGTTCTTC
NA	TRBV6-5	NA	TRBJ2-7	CASRPSTPTYEQYF	TGTGCCAGCAGGCCCTCGACCCCTACCTACGAGCAGTACTTC
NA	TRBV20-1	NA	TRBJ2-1	CSAQWGDEQFF	TGCAGTGCGCAATGGGGTGATGAGCAGTTCTTC
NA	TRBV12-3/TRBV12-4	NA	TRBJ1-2	CASSLLGNGYTF	TGTGCCAGCAGTTTGCTAGGGAATGGCTACACCTTC
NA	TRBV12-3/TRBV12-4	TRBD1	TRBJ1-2	CASRDRHYGYTF	TGTGCCAGCAGGGACAGGCACTATGGCTACACCTTC
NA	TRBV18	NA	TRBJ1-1	CASSKSRNTEAFF	TGTGCCAGCTCAAAGAGCCGGAACACTGAAGCTTTCTTT
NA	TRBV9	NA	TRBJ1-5	CASSVEGHSGQPQHF	TGTGCCAGCAGCGTAGAGGGACATTCAGGTCAGCCCCAGCATTTT
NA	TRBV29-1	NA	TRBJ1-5	CSVAVVPGQPQHF	TGCAGCGTCGCGGTGGTACCAGGTCAGCCCCAGCATTTT
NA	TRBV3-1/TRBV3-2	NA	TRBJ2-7	CASSQDRSYEQYF	TGTGCCAGCAGCCAAGATCGGTCCTACGAGCAGTACTTC
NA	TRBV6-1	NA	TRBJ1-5	CASSETPNQPQHF	TGTGCCAGCAGTGAGACCCCTAATCAGCCCCAGCATTTT
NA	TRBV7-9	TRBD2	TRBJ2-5	CASSARLAGETQYF	TGTGCCAGCAGCGCCAGACTAGCGGGGGAGACCCAGTACTTC
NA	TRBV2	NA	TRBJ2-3	CASSGRGRTDTQYF	TGTGCCAGCAGTGGTCGGGGTCGCACAGATACGCAGTATTTT
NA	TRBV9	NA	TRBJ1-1	CASSASSMNTEAFF	TGTGCCAGCAGCGCCAGTAGCATGAACACTGAAGCTTTCTTT
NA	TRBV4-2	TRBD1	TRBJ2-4	CASSQEFRDSYEQYF	TGTGCCAGCAGCCAAGAGTTTCGGGACAGTTATGAACAGTACTTC
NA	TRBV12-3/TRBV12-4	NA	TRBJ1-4	CASSGIYEKLFF	TGTGCCAGCAGTGGGATATATGAAAAACTGTTTTTT
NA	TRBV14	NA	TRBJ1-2	CASSQAGVGANYGYTF	TGTGCCAGCAGCCAAGCAGGGGTTGGGGCTAACTATGGCTACACCTTC
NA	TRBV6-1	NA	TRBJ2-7	CASSEAGYEQYF	TGTGCCAGCAGTGAAGCTGGGTACGAGCAGTACTTC
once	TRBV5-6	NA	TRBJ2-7	CASSLVDAGEQYF	TGTGCCAGCAGCTTGGTAGACGCCGGCGAGCAGTACTTC
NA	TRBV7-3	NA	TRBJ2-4	CASSRDRLIALAKNIQYF	TGTGCCAGCAGTCGTGACAGACTGATCGCCCTAGCCAAAAACATTCAGTACTTC
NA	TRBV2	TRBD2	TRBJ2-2	CASSVLAGGANTGELFF	TGTGCCAGCAGTGTTTTAGCGGGGGGGGCGAACACCGGGGAGCTGTTTTTT
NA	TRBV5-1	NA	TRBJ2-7	CASSPTVTGEQYF	TGCGCCAGCAGCCCGACAGTTACGGGCGAGCAGTACTTC
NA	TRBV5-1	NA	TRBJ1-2	CASSFSEDGYTF	TGCGCCAGCAGCTTTTCGGAGGATGGCTACACCTTC
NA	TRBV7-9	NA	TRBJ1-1	CASSLGYGTGTNTEAFF	TGTGCCAGCAGCTTAGGATACGGAACGGGGACGAACACTGAAGCTTTCTTT
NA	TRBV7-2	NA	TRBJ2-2	CASSLVGGTLNTGELFF	TGTGCCAGCAGCTTAGTAGGTGGGACTTTAAACACCGGGGAGCTGTTTTTT
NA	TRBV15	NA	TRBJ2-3	CATGDVRRTDTQYF	TGTGCCACTGGGGACGTTCGAAGGACAGATACGCAGTATTTT
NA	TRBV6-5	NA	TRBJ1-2	CASSYEAYYGYTF	TGTGCCAGCAGTTACGAGGCGTACTATGGCTACACCTTC